The entry below gives a single TCR beta chain sequence along with its context. Antigen unknown. This entry belongs to a study of shared clonotypes between healthy human individuals. Study as a whole: Researchers assigned three CD4 naive, three CD4 memory, two CD8 naive and one CD8 memory plate to each donor.

Looked up from germline, CDR1 is SEHNR and CDR2 is FQNEAQ (reference sequence). This CDR3 contains 13 residues. Authors' methods: ImmunoSEQ yielded junction-only sequences lacking quality scores, so filtering differed. Method: immunoSEQ multiplex PCR; TCRdb's copy keeps in-frame clones and lacks some. V and J calls plus clone size are reproduced from that table; the DNA served to infer D and trimming. The sample has approximately 980,000 clones; about 80% are singletons. CD4+ cell separation produced CD45RA+ naive and CD45RA-negative memory subsets. Study-wide findings and caveats: Since donors were few, the genetic and exposure-history diversity represented was limited.

The rearrangement links TRBV7-9 to TRBJ2-7, with D tentatively TRBD1 or TRBD2 (5 bases each). The DNA matches TRBJ2-5 better at its end, which makes the J call doubtful. Sample: memory CD4+ T cells sorted from blood. Subset meaning: CD45RA-negative fraction. The receptor was isolated from a man aged 18 to 29 in good health. CDR3 DNA: TGTGCCAGCAGCACCGGGACGGTGAAGACCCAGTACTTC. This encodes CASSTGTVKTQYF.